This T cell receptor (beta chain) was sequenced during a study of blood T cell repertoires in COVID-19. Study overall: COVID-19 samples, acute and convalescent, were from the United States, Italy and Spain.

Under the authors' procedure: How many nucleated cells were present was estimated from reference gene primer amplification. Sequencing used immunoSEQ multiplex PCR; TCRdb keeps in-frame clones, though not all of them. The V and J calls and clone size are taken from that table; D and trimming were inferred from the DNA. The sample contains hundreds of thousands of clones, 70% to 90% of which appear only once. V lost 0 bases, J lost 2 bases, and 5 bases stayed unmatched. The V gene's germline CDR1 is SGHRS and CDR2 YFSETQ. CDR3 size: 16 residues. The receptor's source is a woman aged 60-75 years in a cohort exposed to, infected with or recovered from COVID-19 (not recorded which). The sample comprised PBMCs or T cells enriched from blood (not recorded which). The chain carries TRBV5-1 and TRBJ2-5; 9 nucleotides align to TRBD1. The CDR3 bases are TGCGCCAGCAGCTTGGACAGGGGGCGATTACAAGAGACCCAGTACTTC. It specifies CASSLDRGRLQETQYF.